These 3 T cell receptor beta chains share one sample of origin, sequenced in a study of blood T cells in healthy people across ages. A second PCR, run for about 7 to 11 cycles, used a sample-barcoded 5' primer plus a J-beta primer mix. TCRdb redid the calling of the 5' RACE reads with MiXCR, one entry per CDR3 protein. The data contain roughly 1,700,000 distinct CDR3 sequences, approximately 30% of them singletons. The sample consisted of blood. The receptors stem from a woman in her 30s in good health.

The chain carries TRBV5-5 and TRBJ2-1; possibly TRBD1 or TRBD2 for D (5 bases each). Germline-derived CDR1 and CDR2 are SGHKS and YYEKEE (reference sequence). This CDR3 region has 12 residues. Trimming removed 3 bases at V and 15 bases at J, with 16 bases between. CDR3 coding DNA: TGTGCCAGCAGCTGGGGTAGAGAGGGGTGGTTCTTC. Translating gives CASSWGREGWFF.

V usage is TRBV20-1 and J usage is TRBJ2-3; 9 bases agree with TRBD2. Germline V gene data show CDR1 as DFQATT and CDR2 as SNEGSKA (reference sequence). This CDR3 region has 14 residues. V was pared by 6 bases and J by 6 bases, with 10 bases of the junction left unmatched. This chain's CDR3 is CSALGLAGWDTQYF. The CDR3 nucleotides read TGCAGTGCCCTCGGGCTAGCGGGATGGGATACGCAGTATTTT.

This clonotype was observed a few times. V usage is TRBV7-2 and J usage is TRBJ1-3, with 8 bases that match TRBD1. The CDR3 is 15 residues long. Germline V gene lookup returns CDR1 SGHTA and CDR2 FQGNSA. The V and J ends lost 3 bases and 2 bases, in that order; junction bases with no gene match: 3. DNA for the CDR3: TGTGCCAGCAGCTTGACAGGGGACGCTGGAAACACCATATATTTT. Translation gives CASSLTGDAGNTIYF. The whole variable domain, remainder taken from reference TRBV7-2 and TRBJ1-3, is GAGVSQSPSNKVTEKGKDVELRCDPISGHTALYWYRQSLGQGLEFLIYFQGNSAPDKSGLPSDRFSAERTGGSVSTLTIQRTQQEDSAVYLCASSLTGDAGNTIYFGEGSWLTVV.